One and the same sample provided the 7 T cell receptor beta chains below, sequenced in a study of blood T cell repertoires in COVID-19. The repertoire was sequenced with immunoSEQ multiplex PCR; TCRdb's copy has only in-frame clones and lacks some. The repertoire holds some 160,000 clones, with around 80% as singletons. Input material: PBMCs or T cells enriched from blood (not recorded which). The receptors stem from a woman between 45 and 60 years old who had recovered from COVID-19.

The chain combines TRBV7-2 with TRBJ1-1, with TRBD1 matching over 10 bases. The V gene end was trimmed by 5 bases and the J gene end by 1 base; junction bases not matched to a gene: 4. CDR1 SGHTA and CDR2 FQGNSA come from the germline V gene. The CDR3 extends over 15 amino acids. The CDR3 DNA sequence: TGTGCCAGCAGCAAGACAGGGGGCAAGAACACTGAAGCTTTCTTT. Translated, it gives CASSKTGGKNTEAFF. Looking up the rest from reference TRBV7-2 and TRBJ1-1 gives the full variable domain: GAGVSQSPSNKVTEKGKDVELRCDPISGHTALYWYRQSLGQGLEFLIYFQGNSAPDKSGLPSDRFSAERTGGSVSTLTIQRTQQEDSAVYLCASSKTGGKNTEAFFGQGTRLTVV.

The chain employs TRBV18 and TRBJ2-2, with D possibly matching TRBD2 (6 bases). Trimming removed 3 bases from V and 0 bases from J, with 11 bases in between. The CDR3 runs 16 residues. Per germline, CDR1 KGHSH and CDR2 LQKENI. The CDR3 here is CASSPVPGANTGELFF. The CDR3 DNA is TGTGCCAGCTCACCCGTGCCGGGGGCGAACACCGGGGAGCTGTTTTTT.

V is TRBV20-1 and J is TRBJ2-7; 9 nucleotides line up with TRBD1. The germline gives CDR1 DFQATT, CDR2 SNEGSKA (reference sequence). The CDR3 sequence is 14 residues long. With 3 bases clipped from V and 5 bases from J, the junction kept 8 bases outside the gene matches. The DNA of the CDR3 is TGCAGTGCTAGTGACCGGACAGGGGCCCACGAGCAGTACTTC. Encoded protein: CSASDRTGAHEQYF.

The rearrangement uses TRBV5-1 and TRBJ2-3; tentative D call: TRBD2 (6 bases). Germline CDR1 is SGHRS and CDR2 is YFSETQ. The V end was cut by 4 bases, the J end by 2 bases, with 14 bases between. CDR3 length: 15 amino acids. In DNA, the CDR3 is TGCGCCAGCAGCCCGGGACGGGAGCACACAGATACGCAGTATTTT. This translates into CASSPGREHTDTQYF.

With regard to this clone: The sample contains more than one DNA sequence encoding this CDR3. This sequence joins TRBV28 and TRBJ2-5; 11 bases agree with TRBD2. This CDR3 has 13 residues. The trim removed 6 bases at V and 4 bases at J, leaving 1 base unmatched. Germline V gene data show CDR1 as MDHEN and CDR2 as SYDVKM. DNA of the CDR3: TGTGCCAGCAGACTAGCGGGAGTAGAGACCCAGTACTTC. This translates into CASRLAGVETQYF.

In its sample, this clone was seen once. V gene TRBV12-3 or TRBV12-4 combines with J gene TRBJ1-2; D gene unclear. The CDR3 contains 13 residues. Trimming removed 3 bases from V and 4 bases from J, with 9 bases in between. CDR3 sequence (DNA): TGTGCCAGCAGTTTCCCGACAAGCTATGGCTACACCTTC. Amino acid sequence: CASSFPTSYGYTF.

The gene calls are TRBV11-3 and TRBJ2-3; 7 bases align to TRBD1. The germline V gene encodes CDR1 SGHNT and CDR2 YENEEA. The CDR3 contains 14 residues. V gave up 4 bases and J gave up 4 bases; unmatched junction bases: 5. The CDR3 nucleotides read TGTGCCAGCAGCTCCGACAGGGAAGCAGATACGCAGTATTTT. It yields the protein CASSSDREADTQYF.